One sample yielded the 32 T cell receptor beta chains listed below, sequenced in a study of blood T cells in healthy people across ages (dated by TCRdb to about 2015). The library relied on 5' RACE. Sequencing relied on an Illumina HiSeq 2500. A second PCR of roughly 7 to 12 cycles was run with a J-beta primer mix and a sample-barcoded 5' primer. TCRdb itself trimmed the public reads at Q25 with fastp, ran MiXCR and retained productive beta chains. All rows with the same CDR3 protein become a single entry with the most common DNA and genes. This sample gives 1.5 million to 1.8 million distinct CDR3 sequences in total; under 55% of them show up just once. The ten largest clonotypes hold just over 4% of the sample. Sample: blood. The receptors stem from a woman younger than 35 in good health.

The V gene is TRBV12-3 or TRBV12-4, the J gene TRBJ2-4; 7 bases align to TRBD1. The CDR3 is made up of 17 amino acids. V trimming: 5 bases; J trimming: 8 bases; junction bases outside the gene matches: 18. The CDR3 sequence is CASSPDSDDRERHIQYF. CDR3 sequence (DNA): TGTGCCAGCAGTCCCGATTCTGACGACAGGGAGCGTCACATTCAGTACTTC.

The rearrangement joins TRBV11-2 to TRBJ2-1; D unresolved. V lost 1 base and J 5 bases, leaving 9 bases between the germline ends. Germline CDR1 SGHAT, CDR2 FQNNGV. The length of the CDR3 is 14 residues. Here the CDR3 reads CASSLGLLDNEQFF. CDR3 in DNA: TGTGCCAGCAGCTTAGGGTTGCTGGACAATGAGCAGTTCTTC.

This clonotype was detected ten times or more. A junction end diverges from the germline sequence, so it may reflect a read error. This chain connects TRBV3-1 to TRBJ2-7, with 9 bases identical to TRBD2. Germline V gene sequence: CDR1 LGHDT, CDR2 YNNKEL (reference sequence). The CDR3 spans 16 residues. For the CDR3, the DNA is TGTGCCAGCAGTCAAGAAGTAGCGGGGGACTCCTACGAGCAGTACTTC. Protein: CASSQEVAGDSYEQYF.

The J gene is TRBJ2-1, the V gene TRBV6-1; 7 bases are shared with TRBD2. The J call is doubtful: the DNA matches TRBJ2-7 better. Germline CDR1 is MNHNS and CDR2 is SASEGT. The CDR3 sequence is 13 residues long. CDR3 nucleotide sequence: TGTGCCAGCAGTGGACTAGCTATTAATGAGCAGTACTTC. Its translation is CASSGLAINEQYF.

V and J are TRBV20-1 and TRBJ2-1; the D gene is possibly TRBD2 (7 bases). Per germline, CDR1 DFQATT and CDR2 SNEGSKA (reference sequence). Deletions cut 2 bases from V and 7 bases from J, with 24 bases between. CDR3 length: 17 amino acids. CDR3 residues: CSARPAGSGGANNEQFF. CDR3 sequence (DNA): TGCAGTGCTAGACCCGCGGGTAGTGGGGGGGCAAATAATGAGCAGTTCTTC.

V usage is TRBV29-1 and J usage is TRBJ1-1, with 7 bases lining up with TRBD1. Looked up from germline, CDR1 is SQVTM and CDR2 is ANQGSEA. The CDR3 spans 12 residues. Losses at the gene ends were 7 bases for V and 2 bases for J; bases not matched to a gene: 4. CDR3: CSAKGANTEAFF. CDR3 bases: TGCAGCGCCAAGGGGGCCAACACTGAAGCTTTCTTT.

This chain joins TRBV12-3 or TRBV12-4 and TRBJ2-1; 10 nucleotides agree with TRBD1. The length of the CDR3 is 15 residues. V trimming: 0 bases; J trimming: 5 bases; junction bases outside the gene matches: 1. The CDR3 is CASSLAGTGDNEQFF. As DNA, the CDR3 is TGTGCCAGCAGTTTAGCGGGGACAGGGGACAATGAGCAGTTCTTC.

This clonotype occurred a few times. The genes are TRBV5-4 and TRBJ2-5; maybe TRBD2 (7 bases). Germline CDR1 is SGHNT and CDR2 is YYREEE (reference sequence). The CDR3 is made up of 16 amino acids. Trimming took off 1 base at V and 0 bases at J, with 13 bases between the two ends. The CDR3 loop is CASSLTGGAYQETQYF. CDR3 sequence (DNA): TGTGCCAGCAGCTTGACTGGGGGGGCCTACCAAGAGACCCAGTACTTC.

In its sample, this clonotype was seen a few times. The rearrangement uses TRBV7-9 and TRBJ2-5; D call uncertain. The assigned J gene may be wrong: the sequence end matches TRBJ2-7 better. CDR1 and CDR2 from the germline V gene are SEHNR and FQNEAQ (reference sequence). The CDR3 is made up of 13 amino acids. The CDR3 DNA follows: TGTGCCAGCAGCTTATTGAATGGCTACGAGCAGTACTTC. It translates to CASSLLNGYEQYF.

The table lists this clonotype with a few counts. The chain combines TRBV6-2 or TRBV6-3 with TRBJ2-7, with D tentatively TRBD1 (6 bases). The V end lost 0 bases, the J end lost 2 bases, and 11 bases lay between the germline ends. The V gene's germline CDR1 is MNHEY and CDR2 SVGEGT. The CDR3 spans 15 residues. The CDR3: CASSYSRTVTYEQYF. CDR3 bases: TGTGCCAGCAGTTACTCGAGGACAGTCACCTACGAGCAGTACTTC.

On this clonotype: This sequence may be a read error, since a much larger clone differs from it by one base. The chain couples TRBV29-1 to TRBJ2-1, with D perhaps given as TRBD1 or TRBD2 (5 bases each). V lost 6 bases and J 4 bases, leaving 19 bases between the germline ends. This CDR3 contains 15 residues. Per germline, CDR1 SQVTM and CDR2 ANQGSEA. The CDR3 loop is CSVTTGAGFYNEQFF. CDR3 in DNA: TGCAGCGTGACCACCGGGGCAGGGTTTTACAATGAGCAGTTCTTC.

The chain couples TRBV6-4 to TRBJ2-1; TRBD2 might be the D (6 bases). This CDR3 has 16 amino acids. The germline V gene encodes CDR1 MRHNA and CDR2 SNTAGT. Trimming stripped 4 bases from V and 0 bases from J, with 13 bases between. CDR3 nucleotides: TGTGCCAGCAGTGTTAGCGGCTTAAGCTCCTACAATGAGCAGTTCTTC. Translating gives CASSVSGLSSYNEQFF.

Only a few counts were recorded for this clonotype. The chain carries TRBV10-3 and TRBJ1-6, with 7 bases fitting TRBD1. The CDR3 spans 14 residues. The junction had 11 bases not matched to a gene; V was cut back by 11 bases and J by 7 bases. Germline V gene lookup returns CDR1 ENHRY and CDR2 SYGVKD. The chain's CDR3 is CASETGTANSPLHF. CDR3 coding DNA: TGTGCCTCCGAAACCGGGACAGCAAATTCACCCCTCCACTTT.

On this clonotype: This clone may be a read error of a much larger clone one base away. The chain recombines TRBV10-3 with TRBJ2-5; D possibly corresponds to TRBD2 (6 bases). This CDR3 comprises 15 residues. CDR1 ENHRY and CDR2 SYGVKD come from the germline V gene. V gave up 5 bases and J gave up 11 bases, with 24 bases separating them. The CDR3: CAISSGLTPTGEQYF. The CDR3, as DNA: TGTGCCATCAGTTCAGGACTAACCCCAACTGGTGAGCAGTACTTC.

This clonotype was recorded a few times. The chain combines TRBV5-6 with TRBJ1-2; D is ambiguous. CDR3 length: 17 amino acids. Germline assignment: CDR1 SGHDT and CDR2 YYEEEE. Trimming took 0 bases from V and 1 from J, leaving 16 bases between them. CDR3 amino acids: CASSLGLRGADNYGYTF. The DNA for the CDR3 is TGTGCCAGCAGCTTGGGTTTGCGTGGAGCGGATAACTATGGCTACACCTTC.

This clonotype was observed a few times. J is TRBJ2-3 and V is TRBV4-3; no clear D. The CDR3 is 13 amino acids. Germline CDR1 is LGHNA and CDR2 is YSLEER. The V end lost 1 base, the J end lost 6 bases, and 8 bases lay between the germline ends. The CDR3 coding sequence is TGCGCCAGCAGCCAAGGTGAAGGGGATACGCAGTATTTT. The encoded protein is CASSQGEGDTQYF.

This chain joins TRBV7-9 and TRBJ2-3; D unresolved. Germline-derived CDR1 and CDR2 are SEHNR and FQNEAQ (reference sequence). The CDR3 loop spans 14 amino acids. The V gene lost 0 bases and the J gene lost 5 bases, with 9 bases spanning the gap. The chain's CDR3 is CASSLALGQDTQYF. In DNA, the CDR3 is TGTGCCAGCAGCTTAGCTTTAGGCCAAGATACGCAGTATTTT.

The rearrangement uses TRBV4-3 and TRBJ1-4, with 12 bases identical to TRBD1. V dropped 4 bases and J dropped 4; count of bases not matched to a gene: 10. The CDR3 extends over 18 amino acids. Germline V CDR1 and CDR2: LGHNA, YSLEER. The CDR3 nucleotides read TGCGCCAGCAGCCGCCAACCGGGACAGGGGGCAAGTAATGAAAAACTGTTTTTT. Amino acid sequence: CASSRQPGQGASNEKLFF.

The table lists this clonotype with many counts. Its ends do not fully match the called genes, so a read error is possible. The V and J genes are TRBV12-3 or TRBV12-4 and TRBJ1-4; no clear D. There are 14 residues in the CDR3. In DNA, the CDR3 is TGCGCCAGCAGCTTTGACCGAACCAATGAAAAACTGTTTTTT. It encodes CASSFDRTNEKLFF.

CDR3 DNA sequence: TGTGCCAGCAGCCAAAGAATTGAGACCCAGTACTTC. Translated: CASSQRIETQYF. The V and J genes are TRBV7-2 and TRBJ2-5; D gene unclear. Germline V lookup: CDR1 SGHTA, CDR2 FQGNSA. Trimming stripped 5 bases from V and 5 bases from J, with 9 bases between. The CDR3 totals 12 residues.

This clonotype was observed a handful of times. The chain links TRBV20-1 to TRBJ2-1; TRBD2 matches at 14 bases. The V gene end was trimmed by 6 bases and the J gene end by 4 bases; junction bases not matched to a gene: 14. The CDR3 runs to 18 residues. Germline V gene sequence: CDR1 DFQATT, CDR2 SNEGSKA (reference sequence). The CDR3 is CSASSTGTSGGEYNEQFF. The CDR3 DNA reads as TGCAGTGCCTCTTCCACCGGGACTAGCGGGGGAGAATACAATGAGCAGTTCTTC.

The chain links TRBV6-5 to TRBJ2-3, with D perhaps given as TRBD1 or TRBD2 (6 bases each). This CDR3 comprises 16 residues. V was shortened by 2 bases and J by 5 bases, with 17 bases between the two germline ends. From germline, CDR1 is MNHEY and CDR2 SVGAGI. The CDR3 sequence is CASSYEGGELRDTQYF. The CDR3 coding sequence is TGTGCCAGCAGTTACGAGGGGGGCGAGCTTAGAGATACGCAGTATTTT.

This sequence joins TRBV6-1 and TRBJ1-1, with D tentatively TRBD1 (5 bases). Germline V gene data show CDR1 as MNHNS and CDR2 as SASEGT. With 8 bases removed from V and 3 bases from J, the gap between germline ends came to 25 bases. This CDR3 comprises 17 residues. The CDR3 coding sequence is TGTGCCAGCTCATTCTGGGGTAGAGGGGACTTGGACACTGAAGCTTTCTTT. Translated, it gives CASSFWGRGDLDTEAFF.

There are a few counts of this clonotype. V and J are TRBV20-1 and TRBJ1-4, with no clear D. Per germline, CDR1 DFQATT and CDR2 SNEGSKA (reference sequence). Deletions cut 3 bases from V and 3 bases from J, with 8 bases between. This CDR3 is built from 13 residues. The CDR3 region is CSASSGANEKLFF. The DNA for the CDR3 is TGCAGTGCTAGTAGCGGGGCTAATGAAAAACTGTTTTTT.

The gene calls are TRBV29-1 and TRBJ2-1; 12 bases are shared with TRBD1. V lost 8 bases to trimming and J lost 5 bases; unmatched junction nucleotides: 19. The germline gives CDR1 SQVTM, CDR2 ANQGSEA. There are 18 residues in the CDR3. CDR3 bases: TGCAGCCCCACCGGGACAGGGGGCTTTCTTTTTACGAACAATGAGCAGTTCTTC. It codes for CSPTGTGGFLFTNNEQFF.

This clonotype was found many times. V usage is TRBV29-1 and J usage is TRBJ1-2; D uncertain. The germline V and J ends were trimmed by 0 bases and 6 bases, with 11 bases remaining between them. The germline V gene encodes CDR1 SQVTM and CDR2 ANQGSEA. This CDR3 is 13 amino acids long. The CDR3 region has the DNA TGCAGCGTTGAAGATCGGTTTCTTGATGGCTACACCTTC. It codes for CSVEDRFLDGYTF. Supplemented by reference TRBV29-1 and TRBJ1-2, the full variable domain reads SAVISQKPSRDICQRGTSLTIQCQVDSQVTMMFWYRQQPGQSLTLIATANQGSEATYESGFVIDKFPISRPNLTFSTLTVSNMSPEDSSIYLCSVEDRFLDGYTFGSGTRLTVV.

This clonotype has a handful of counts. The rearrangement uses TRBV12-3 or TRBV12-4 and TRBJ2-5; the D gene is possibly TRBD1 (5 bases). Trimming shortened V by 4 bases and J by 7 bases, and 19 bases separated the two germline ends. The CDR3 covers 15 residues. As DNA, the CDR3 is TGTGCCAGCAGTTGGGGCAGCCTCGTATCAGGGACCCAGTACTTC. It specifies CASSWGSLVSGTQYF.

The chain uses TRBV7-9 and TRBJ1-5; D not resolved. V lost 5 bases and J 3 bases, leaving 8 bases between the germline ends. This CDR3 is 13 amino acids long. Per the germline V gene, CDR1 is SEHNR and CDR2 is FQNEAQ (reference sequence). CDR3 protein: CASSQAYNQPQHF. As DNA, the CDR3 is TGTGCCAGCAGCCAAGCGTACAATCAGCCCCAGCATTTT.

The J gene is TRBJ2-1, the V gene TRBV20-1; perhaps TRBD2 as D (7 bases). V was clipped by 5 bases and J by 10 bases, with 18 bases between them. The CDR3 runs to 13 residues. CDR1 and CDR2 (germline): DFQATT, SNEGSKA (reference sequence). This CDR3 is CSAPSGARGEQFF. As DNA, the CDR3 is TGCAGTGCTCCCAGCGGGGCGAGGGGGGAGCAGTTCTTC.

The chain is built from TRBV7-2 and TRBJ1-2; the D gene is possibly TRBD1 (5 bases). This CDR3 is 13 amino acids long. Trimming took 4 bases from V and 8 from J, leaving 14 bases between them. Germline V lookup: CDR1 SGHTA, CDR2 FQGNSA. In nucleotides, the CDR3 is TGTGCCAGCAGCTCCGGGGCAGGGAGAGGCTACACCTTC. It yields the protein CASSSGAGRGYTF.

This sequence joins TRBV20-1 and TRBJ2-1; 15 bases map to TRBD2. The CDR3 contains 17 residues. CDR1 and CDR2 from the germline V gene are DFQATT and SNEGSKA (reference sequence). The V and J ends lost 6 bases and 7 bases, in that order; junction bases with no gene match: 13. This CDR3 is CSARRLLGTSGRNEQFF. In DNA, the CDR3 is TGCAGTGCCCGCCGGTTGCTGGGGACTAGCGGGAGGAATGAGCAGTTCTTC.

The CDR3 DNA follows: TGTGCCAGCAGCTTAGGGGTACTACCTAATGAAAAACTGTTTTTT. It codes for CASSLGVLPNEKLFF. This chain uses TRBV7-2 with TRBJ1-4; D gene ambiguous. Per the germline V gene, CDR1 is SGHTA and CDR2 is FQGNSA. V was pared by 1 base and J by 3 bases, with 9 bases between. The CDR3 has 15 residues.